The present T cell receptor (beta chain) was sequenced within a study of control samples from healthy donors and cancer patients. Looked up from germline, CDR1 is MNHEY and CDR2 is SVGAGI. Trimming cost V 7 bases and J 6 bases; bases outside gene matches: 11. The CDR3 consists of 14 residues. Produced via immunoSEQ multiplex PCR; TCRdb's table is partial and in-frame only. The profile shows approximately 220,000 clones, roughly 94% of them singletons. The chain has TRBV6-5 and TRBJ1-2, with 7 nucleotides matching TRBD1. Input material: blood. The TCR was taken from a man aged 45-60 years in good health. CDR3 sequence reads: CASKNQAGGDGYTF. The CDR3 coding sequence is TGTGCCAGCAAAAACCAGGCAGGGGGTGATGGCTACACCTTC.